This TCR beta chain is from a study of blood T cell repertoires in COVID-19. The wider study: Some COVID-19 samples were acute and others convalescent; all came from the United States, Italy and Spain. PBMCs, B-cell-depleted T cells, or T cells provided the cDNA or gDNA that made up the material.

V gave up 0 bases and J gave up 14 bases, with 12 bases separating them. Germline V CDR1 and CDR2: SGHRS, YFSETQ. This CDR3 region has 13 residues. This clone was seen only a few times. Authors' data handling: Cell counts per sample came from amplifying reference gene primers. Repertoires were generated with immunoSEQ multiplex PCR, while TCRdb's copy carries only in-frame clones and drops some. V, J and clone size derive from that table, while D and trimming were established from the DNA sequence. The sample carries roughly 260,000 clones, over 75% recorded once. The sequence derives from a woman aged 40 to 55 who had recovered from COVID-19. The sequencing sample was made of peripheral blood. This sequence joins TRBV5-1 and TRBJ1-6; D is perhaps TRBD1 (6 bases). The CDR3 DNA reads TGCGCCAGCAGCTTGGACGGGGGGCCATCCCTCCACTTT. This sequence encodes CASSLDGGPSLHF. The whole variable domain, remainder taken from reference TRBV5-1 and TRBJ1-6, is KAGVTQTPRYLIKTRGQQVTLSCSPISGHRSVSWYQQTPGQGLQFLFEYFSETQRNKGNFPGRFSGRQFSNSRSEMNVSTLELGDSALYLCASSLDGGPSLHFGNGTRLTVT.